The 14 T cell receptor beta chains reported below all come from one sample, sequenced in a study of response to subunit inactivated influenza vaccine. TCRdb fed the RT-PCR reads into MiXCR, producing one record per CDR3 protein. The table records more than 200,000 distinct CDR3 sequences, less than 15% of them present only once. Material: non-naive T cells sorted from PBMCs, obtained approximately 15 days before vaccination. These receptors came from a man aged 45 to 65 who received an inactivated influenza vaccine.

V and J are TRBV10-2 and TRBJ2-3, with 11 nucleotides matching TRBD2. There are 16 residues in the CDR3. The germline CDR1 and CDR2 sequences are WSHSY and SAAADI. The V and J ends lost 6 bases and 2 bases, in that order; junction bases with no gene match: 7. CDR3 bases: TGCGCCAGCAGACCTGGACTAGCGGGTATCACAGATACGCAGTATTTT. This codes for CASRPGLAGITDTQYF.

This chain joins TRBV10-2 and TRBJ2-1; unclear D gene. Germline CDR1 is WSHSY and CDR2 is SAAADI. The CDR3 spans 13 residues. Trimming removed 8 bases at V and 4 bases at J, with 12 bases between. CDR3 DNA: TGCGCCAGCGGGTATGACGGGTACAATGAGCAGTTCTTC. It specifies CASGYDGYNEQFF.

This clonotype occurred a few times. The chain has TRBV5-1 and TRBJ2-2; D may be TRBD2 (5 bases). V was clipped by 4 bases and J by 8 bases, with 12 bases between them. This CDR3 contains 13 residues. From germline, CDR1 is SGHRS and CDR2 YFSETQ. The CDR3 DNA sequence: TGCGCCAGCAGCAAGGGAGAAACTGGGGAGCTGTTTTTT. Translating gives CASSKGETGELFF.

This clonotype has only a few counts. The chain uses TRBV4-1 and TRBJ2-6; D may be TRBD1 or TRBD2 (5 bases each). Per germline, CDR1 MGHRA and CDR2 YSYEKL. There are 15 residues in the CDR3. The V and J ends lost 0 bases and 2 bases respectively, with 5 bases between them. The CDR3 DNA reads as TGCGCCAGCAGCCAAGAGGGGGCTGGGGCCAACGTCCTGACTTTC. Amino acids: CASSQEGAGANVLTF.

This clonotype has only a few counts. V is TRBV5-1 and J is TRBJ1-6; D is unclear. The germline V gene encodes CDR1 SGHRS and CDR2 YFSETQ. The CDR3 has 13 amino acids. V was cut by 0 bases and J by 8 bases, with 6 bases left in between. CDR3 DNA: TGCGCCAGCAGCTTGGCGGGCGATTCACCCCTCCACTTT. Translation: CASSLAGDSPLHF.

The genes are TRBV20-1 and TRBJ2-3; D may be TRBD2 (6 bases). V was clipped by 3 bases and J by 3 bases, with 10 bases between them. This CDR3 region has 13 residues. CDR1 and CDR2 from the germline V gene are DFQATT and SNEGSKA (reference sequence). CDR3 sequence (DNA): TGCAGTGCTAGCCGGCTAGCGACAGATACGCAGTATTTT. Protein product: CSASRLATDTQYF.

In this sample, this clonotype turned up many times. The V and J genes are TRBV6-4 and TRBJ1-2, with 7 positions matching TRBD1. J gave up 8 bases and V 6 bases, and 9 bases lay outside the gene matches. Germline V gene lookup returns CDR1 MRHNA and CDR2 SNTAGT. The CDR3 spans 13 residues. In nucleotides, the CDR3 is TGTGCCAGCAGCCGGGACAGAACCACGGGCTACACCTTC. Protein: CASSRDRTTGYTF.

The chain combines TRBV20-1 with TRBJ2-2; 7 nucleotides line up with TRBD2. V was clipped by 0 bases and J by 5 bases; unmatched bases: 9. CDR3 length: 16 residues. Germline V gene sequence: CDR1 DFQATT, CDR2 SNEGSKA (reference sequence). This chain's CDR3 is CSARDPGRHWTGELFF. The CDR3 DNA follows: TGCAGTGCTAGAGATCCCGGGAGGCATTGGACCGGGGAGCTGTTTTTT.

The sample holds a few counts of this clonotype. This rearrangement joins TRBV20-1 to TRBJ2-1, with TRBD2 identical over 11 bases. CDR1 and CDR2 from the germline V gene are DFQATT and SNEGSKA (reference sequence). The CDR3 is 14 residues long. The CDR3 loop reads CRAKTSGATNEQFF. The CDR3 DNA sequence: TGCAGAGCAAAGACTAGCGGGGCGACGAATGAGCAGTTCTTC.

This clonotype was observed a few times. The chain uses TRBV6-5 and TRBJ2-7; TRBD2 aligns across 7 bases. Germline loops: CDR1 MNHEY, CDR2 SVGAGI. The trim removed 4 bases at V and 3 bases at J, leaving 6 bases unmatched. This CDR3 region has 14 residues. This chain's CDR3 is CASSWSGTNYEQYF. DNA for the CDR3: TGTGCCAGCAGTTGGTCCGGGACTAACTACGAGCAGTACTTC.

This sequence joins TRBV12-3 or TRBV12-4 and TRBJ2-5; D call uncertain. The CDR3 is made up of 14 amino acids. Trimming removed 0 bases at V and 6 bases at J, with 11 bases between. The DNA of the CDR3 is TGTGCCAGCAGTTTAGCAGAACCTCACCAGACCCAGTACTTC. Encoded protein: CASSLAEPHQTQYF.

This clonotype was detected once. The rearrangement joins TRBV28 to TRBJ2-1, with a possible D match to TRBD1 (5 bases). CDR3 length: 12 residues. Per the germline V gene, CDR1 is MDHEN and CDR2 is SYDVKM. The V and J ends lost 6 bases and 8 bases respectively, with 11 bases between them. This CDR3 reads CASSRWGYEQFF. The CDR3 DNA sequence: TGTGCCAGCAGCCGATGGGGCTATGAGCAGTTCTTC.

This clonotype has a handful of counts. J is TRBJ2-5 and V is TRBV15; TRBD2 matches at 12 bases. J was trimmed by 1 base and V by 0 bases; bases with no gene match: 6. Germline V gives CDR1 LNHNV, CDR2 YYDKDF (reference sequence). The length of the CDR3 is 18 residues. CDR3 amino acids: CATSRDLLAGGLQETQYF. In DNA, the CDR3 is TGTGCCACCAGCAGAGATCTACTAGCGGGAGGTCTCCAAGAGACCCAGTACTTC.

V is TRBV5-1 and J is TRBJ2-1; D possibly corresponds to TRBD1 (6 bases). Germline CDR1 and CDR2: SGHRS and YFSETQ. The CDR3 extends over 15 amino acids. Trimming took 1 base from V and 4 from J, leaving 12 bases between them. The CDR3 region is CASSLSGEKYNEQFF. The CDR3 DNA follows: TGCGCCAGCAGCTTGTCAGGGGAAAAGTACAATGAGCAGTTCTTC.